Shown below are 22 T cell receptor beta chains from a single sample sequenced in a study of cytomegalovirus exposure and HLA in healthy donors. The PCR made use of 60 Vbeta and 13 Jbeta primers. Using immunoSEQ multiplex PCR, the repertoire was profiled, and TCRdb retains in-frame clones only, with some absent. This table holds about 130,000 clones, roughly 72% found once. Sequencing input: PBMCs. These receptors all stem from a woman between 50 and 59 years old in good health and CMV-seronegative.

The rearrangement joins TRBV7-2 to TRBJ2-1; 8 bases fit TRBD2. Germline CDR1 SGHTA, CDR2 FQGNSA. Germline trimming cut 1 base from V and 7 bases from J; bases unmatched to any gene: 9. The CDR3 runs to 16 residues. CDR3 sequence reads: CASSLDFSGTFNEQFF. The CDR3 DNA sequence: TGTGCCAGCAGCTTAGACTTTAGCGGGACGTTTAATGAGCAGTTCTTC.

The chain carries TRBV5-1 and TRBJ1-1; D gene ambiguous. V was shortened by 0 bases and J by 1 base, with 10 bases between the two germline ends. Germline CDR1 and CDR2: SGHRS and YFSETQ. The CDR3 runs to 15 residues. As DNA, the CDR3 is TGCGCCAGCAGCTTGGTGGGCGGAGGGAACACTGAAGCTTTCTTT. It codes for CASSLVGGGNTEAFF.

The V gene is TRBV2, the J gene TRBJ1-1, with TRBD1 matching 7 bases. The CDR3 consists of 13 residues. Germline CDR1 is SNHLY and CDR2 is FYNNEI. The trim removed 5 bases at V and 3 bases at J, leaving 3 bases unmatched. CDR3 protein: CASSLDRHTEAFF. The CDR3 coding sequence is TGTGCCAGCAGTCTGGACAGGCACACTGAAGCTTTCTTT.

V usage is TRBV7-9 and J usage is TRBJ2-1; 10 nucleotides align to TRBD1. The V segment lost 5 bases and the J segment 5 bases; nucleotides outside the gene matches: 3. This CDR3 spans 14 amino acids. The V gene's germline CDR1 is SEHNR and CDR2 FQNEAQ (reference sequence). This CDR3 is CASSPGQGDNEQFF. As DNA, the CDR3 is TGTGCCAGCAGCCCAGGACAGGGGGACAATGAGCAGTTCTTC.

This clone occurred once. This chain uses TRBV7-2 with TRBJ2-5; the D gene is possibly TRBD1 (6 bases). V gave up 2 bases and J gave up 4 bases, with 11 bases separating them. CDR3 length: 14 amino acids. CDR1 and CDR2 (germline): SGHTA, FQGNSA. The CDR3 DNA reads as TGTGCCAGCAGCTTACAGGGGACGGGAGAGACCCAGTACTTC. Amino acid sequence: CASSLQGTGETQYF.

The V gene is TRBV7-8, the J gene TRBJ1-5, with D possibly being TRBD1 (6 bases). Trimming left V 1 base short and J 0 bases short, with 7 bases between. The germline V gene has CDR1 SGHVS and CDR2 FQNEAQ. This CDR3 region has 15 residues. The CDR3 bases are TGTGCCAGCAGCTTAGACAGGGCTAGCAATCAGCCCCAGCATTTT. It codes for CASSLDRASNQPQHF.

The rearrangement uses TRBV4-3 and TRBJ2-2, with TRBD2 matching 11 bases. Germline loops: CDR1 LGHNA, CDR2 YSLEER. The CDR3 has 16 residues. After removal of 4 bases from V and 7 bases from J, the junction contained 8 bases not matched to a gene. For the CDR3, the DNA is TGCGCCAGCAGCCTGGGACTAGCGGAGCCTGGCGGGGAGCTGTTTTTT. This gives the protein CASSLGLAEPGGELFF.

The rearrangement links TRBV18 to TRBJ1-5; 10 positions match TRBD1. Trimming took 0 bases from V and 1 from J; bases not matched to a gene: 0. Germline assignment: CDR1 KGHSH and CDR2 LQKENI. This CDR3 comprises 16 residues. The CDR3 nucleotides are TGTGCCAGCTCACCACCGGGACAGGGGAGCAATCAGCCCCAGCATTTT. It translates to CASSPPGQGSNQPQHF.

This clone is a singleton in its sample. This rearrangement joins TRBV13 to TRBJ2-7, with D maybe TRBD2 (5 bases). The germline V gene encodes CDR1 PRHDT and CDR2 FYEKMQ (reference sequence). The V end lost 0 bases, the J end lost 3 bases, and 9 bases lay between the germline ends. This CDR3 has 14 residues. CDR3: CASSLGGENYEQYF. The CDR3 DNA sequence: TGTGCCAGCAGCTTAGGCGGGGAGAACTACGAGCAGTACTTC.

CDR3 protein: CASSESGRGRSYNEQFF. CDR3 sequence (DNA): TGTGCCAGCAGTGAATCCGGCAGGGGAAGGTCCTACAATGAGCAGTTCTTC. The chain has TRBV25-1 and TRBJ2-1, with D possibly matching TRBD1 (6 bases). Per the germline V gene, CDR1 is MGHDK and CDR2 is SYGVNS. Trimming removed 1 base at V and 1 base at J, with 14 bases between. This CDR3 has 17 amino acids.

The chain joins TRBV5-1 to TRBJ2-3; D possibly corresponds to TRBD2 (5 bases). This CDR3 contains 14 residues. Trimming took 0 bases from V and 7 from J, leaving 12 bases between them. CDR1 is SGHRS, CDR2 YFSETQ, per germline. Here the CDR3 reads CASSLGGERNTQYF. The DNA of the CDR3 is TGCGCCAGCAGCTTGGGGGGAGAAAGGAATACGCAGTATTTT.

This clone was counted a few times. The V call is TRBV14, the J call TRBJ1-3; D gene ambiguous. The V gene's germline CDR1 is SGHDN and CDR2 FVKESK. Trimming removed 1 base from V and 2 bases from J, with 12 bases in between. This CDR3 spans 16 amino acids. This CDR3 is CASSQGARGPGNTIYF. CDR3 DNA sequence: TGTGCCAGCAGCCAAGGGGCTCGAGGGCCTGGAAACACCATATATTTT.

The J gene is TRBJ2-5, the V gene TRBV27, with 8 nucleotides matching TRBD2. This CDR3 spans 15 amino acids. Trimming cost V 0 bases and J 4 bases; bases outside gene matches: 4. Looked up from germline, CDR1 is MNHEY and CDR2 is SMNVEV (reference sequence). DNA for the CDR3: TGTGCCAGCAGTTTATCCGGGAGGGCCACAGAGACCCAGTACTTC. Translation gives CASSLSGRATETQYF.

This chain joins TRBV15 and TRBJ2-2; D perhaps matches TRBD1 (6 bases). Germline V gives CDR1 LNHNV, CDR2 YYDKDF (reference sequence). With 0 bases removed from V and 8 bases from J, the gap between germline ends came to 19 bases. CDR3 length equals 17 residues. Written as DNA, the CDR3 is TGTGCCACCAGCAGAGAGAGAGGTGGACAGTATTTGGGGGAGCTGTTTTTT. This gives the protein CATSRERGGQYLGELFF.

The V call is TRBV4-1, the J call TRBJ1-2, with unresolved D. The CDR3 is 13 residues long. From germline, CDR1 is MGHRA and CDR2 YSYEKL. V lost 4 bases and J lost 6, with 12 bases in between. For the CDR3, the DNA is TGCGCCAGCAGCCCCGTAGAAGAGAATGGCTACACCTTC. Its protein is CASSPVEENGYTF.

This clone was recorded only once. This chain connects TRBV5-4 to TRBJ2-7; D is possibly TRBD1 (5 bases). Germline V gene data show CDR1 as SGHNT and CDR2 as YYREEE (reference sequence). This CDR3 comprises 14 residues. Trimming left V 1 base short and J 1 base short, with 9 bases between. DNA of the CDR3: TGTGCCAGCAGCTTGAGGGGCGGATCCTACGAGCAGTACTTC. This gives the protein CASSLRGGSYEQYF.

The rearrangement links TRBV7-9 to TRBJ1-2; no definite D call. Trimming stripped 2 bases from V and 4 bases from J, with 5 bases between. The CDR3 totals 12 residues. Per the germline V gene, CDR1 is SEHNR and CDR2 is FQNEAQ (reference sequence). CDR3 nucleotides: TGTGCCAGCAGCTTACCCCTCTATGGCTACACCTTC. Translation: CASSLPLYGYTF.

The chain couples TRBV15 to TRBJ2-7; 7 nucleotides line up with TRBD1. The CDR3 length is 16 residues. CDR1 and CDR2 (germline): LNHNV, YYDKDF (reference sequence). With 0 bases clipped from V and 0 bases from J, the junction kept 5 bases outside the gene matches. In nucleotides, the CDR3 is TGTGCCACCAGCAGAGATCGGGACAGTAGCTCCTACGAGCAGTACTTC. Protein product: CATSRDRDSSSYEQYF.

As for this clone: At one end, the junction sequence differs from germline, possibly due to a read error. V and J are TRBV7-9 and TRBJ1-5; D not certain. The CDR3 has 14 residues. Germline V gives CDR1 SEHNR, CDR2 FQNEAQ (reference sequence). Here the CDR3 reads CASSLDGSNQPQNF. The CDR3 DNA sequence: TGTGCCAGCAGCTTGGACGGGAGCAATCAGCCCCAGAATTTT. The variable domain in full, with the rest retrieved from reference TRBV7-9 and TRBJ1-5, is DTGVSQNPRHKITKRGQNVTFRCDPISEHNRLYWYRQTLGQGPEFLTYFQNEAQLEKSRLLSDRFSAERPKGSFSTLEIQRTEQGDSAMYLCASSLDGSNQPQNFGDGTRLSIL.

The genes are TRBV7-9 and TRBJ2-1; 14 bases agree with TRBD2. The CDR3 is 15 amino acids. The V gene end was trimmed by 4 bases and the J gene end by 6 bases; junction bases not matched to a gene: 2. CDR1 is SEHNR and CDR2 is FQNEAQ in the germline V gene (reference sequence). CDR3 in DNA: TGTGCCAGCAGCTGGGGACTAGCGGGGGTCAATGAGCAGTTCTTC. Translated: CASSWGLAGVNEQFF.

There are a few counts of this clone. This chain joins TRBV23-1 and TRBJ2-7, with 7 bases fitting TRBD1. TRBV23-1 has ORF status, its function being uncertain. The CDR3 consists of 15 residues. The V gene end was trimmed by 8 bases and the J gene end by 0 bases; junction bases not matched to a gene: 10. CDR3 DNA sequence: TGCGCCAGCTCCCTGGACAGGCTGAGCTCCTACGAGCAGTACTTC. Residues: CASSLDRLSSYEQYF.

The chain recombines TRBV18 with TRBJ2-5; 13 nucleotides agree with TRBD2. Germline-derived CDR1 and CDR2 are KGHSH and LQKENI. The CDR3 loop spans 17 amino acids. V shed 4 bases, J shed 5 bases, and the junction held 10 bases outside the gene matches. CDR3 sequence reads: CASSHRTSGSSLETQYF. DNA of the CDR3: TGTGCCAGCTCACATAGGACTAGCGGGAGTAGTTTGGAGACCCAGTACTTC.